The TCR beta chain described here comes from a study of OX40 agonist ivuxolimab in advanced cancers. Sequencing was performed with immunoSEQ multiplex PCR; in TCRdb, only in-frame clones are kept and a portion is missing. The sample shows about 70,000 clones, about 85% of them seen only once. This CDR3 spans 15 amino acids. V lost 3 bases, J lost 5 bases, and 14 bases lay in between. Germline-derived CDR1 and CDR2 are MGHRA and YSYEKL. This clonotype was sampled from an adult with an advanced solid tumor such as melanoma, head and neck, liver or kidney cancer. The V call is TRBV4-1, the J call TRBJ2-1; maybe TRBD2 (5 bases). The input for sequencing was CD4+ or CD8+ T cells sorted from blood, taken in a trial of the OX40 agonist ivuxolimab. The CDR3 here is CASSQFSTTNNEQFF. For the CDR3, the DNA is TGCGCCAGCAGCCAGTTCTCGACTACCAACAATGAGCAGTTCTTC.